This T cell receptor (beta chain) originates from a study of blood T cell repertoires in COVID-19. Study background: Material from acute and convalescent COVID-19 was sourced from the United States, Italy and Spain.

The CDR3 length is 16 residues. Germline V gene lookup returns CDR1 LGHDT and CDR2 YNNKEL (reference sequence). V shed 0 bases and J 3 bases; nucleotides not matched to a gene: 6. Authors' analysis steps: Researchers report that nucleated cell counts were estimated from reference gene primer amplification. Clones were read by immunoSEQ multiplex PCR, and TCRdb kept only the in-frame ones, dropping some. The V and J calls and the clone size are those of that table, but D and trimming were determined from the DNA. The top ten hold just over 2.5% of the sample, which has approximately 70,000 clones, 90% to 95% seen once.

This TCR was recovered from a man in his fifties or sixties with COVID-19, enrolled during active disease. The V gene is TRBV3-1 (or the pseudogene TRBV3-2), the J gene TRBJ2-7; 9 bases match TRBD2. The sequenced sample consisted of peripheral blood. CDR3 bases: TGTGCCAGCAGCCAAGAGCTAGCGGGGACCTACTACGAGCAGTACTTC. Amino acids: CASSQELAGTYYEQYF.